This TCR beta chain was captured in a study of blood T cell repertoires in COVID-19 (dated by TCRdb to the early 2020s). As for the study more broadly: Collaborator samples came from the United States, Italy and Spain and covered acute and convalescent phases of COVID-19. The dataset comprised deeply sampled blood TCRbeta repertoires from subjects exposed to, actively infected with, or recovered from COVID-19. Where available, HLA class I and class II types were obtained from metadata supplied by the sample provider rather than from assay-based typing. A freely available public database, intended as a resource for researchers studying the immune response to SARS-CoV-2, is where the repertoires were released. Nearly every sample came with metadata listing a de-identified subject ID, COVID-19 status, age in years and sex. The prospective study material was composed of cDNA or gDNA derived from T cells, B-cell-depleted T cells, or PBMCs. Samples came from the ongoing ImmuneRACE study (first 160 participants) plus 1,254 subjects from 6 global collaborators.

TCRbeta CDR3 regions were amplified from genomic DNA using the immunoSEQ Assay, a bias-controlled multiplex PCR. Per the source publication's procedure: Within the assay, amplification of reference gene primers was used to estimate how many nucleated cells each sample contained. To quantify the absolute abundance of each unique TCRbeta CDR3 rearrangement, sequence reads were collapsed and filtered. Productive Simpson clonality was computed per sample as the square root of Simpson's diversity index over productive rearrangements. TCRdb took over this immuneACCESS table, retaining in-frame rearrangements with V and J assigned. Such tables are incomplete; in checked studies, under half of the missing clones stem from an unresolved V gene, and the remainder is unexplained. V, J and clone size were drawn from that table, and D and trimming were deduced from the DNA. Present in this sample are under 50,000 clones, 80% to 95% of which were seen just once. Approximately 1% of the sample lies in the top ten.

One collaborating source in Seattle enrolled patients while the patients were actively infected and followed the patients over time throughout the course of disease. The collaborating institutions used their own protocols to collect whole blood in K2EDTA tubes. For TCRbeta analysis, collaborators shipped samples as frozen whole blood, isolated PBMCs, or DNA extracted from either of those sample types. V loses 8 bases of germline sequence and J loses 2 bases, and the interval between the two ends is 16 bases. Taken from cysteine to phenylalanine, the CDR3 has 14 residues. The kept DNA is CDR3 alone, 42 bases in frame from the first base. The germline V gene gives CDR1 as SGDLS and CDR2 as YYNGEE. Comments on this clone: It has no known antigen specificity. No base quality information exists; no much larger clone differs at one position.

Broader findings and caveats from the paper: The quantity of clinical and demographic metadata differed by source and by participant and was supplied without curation.

This receptor chain uses TRBV9 and TRBJ2-5; TRBD1 is a possible D gene, resting on 5 matching bases. The specimen sequenced was peripheral blood. The sequence came from a man aged 55-75 years with COVID-19, enrolled during active disease. The CDR3 in this case is CARIGAGPQETQYF. The sequenced DNA: TGTGCCAGAATAGGGGCAGGCCCTCAAGAGACCCAGTACTTC.